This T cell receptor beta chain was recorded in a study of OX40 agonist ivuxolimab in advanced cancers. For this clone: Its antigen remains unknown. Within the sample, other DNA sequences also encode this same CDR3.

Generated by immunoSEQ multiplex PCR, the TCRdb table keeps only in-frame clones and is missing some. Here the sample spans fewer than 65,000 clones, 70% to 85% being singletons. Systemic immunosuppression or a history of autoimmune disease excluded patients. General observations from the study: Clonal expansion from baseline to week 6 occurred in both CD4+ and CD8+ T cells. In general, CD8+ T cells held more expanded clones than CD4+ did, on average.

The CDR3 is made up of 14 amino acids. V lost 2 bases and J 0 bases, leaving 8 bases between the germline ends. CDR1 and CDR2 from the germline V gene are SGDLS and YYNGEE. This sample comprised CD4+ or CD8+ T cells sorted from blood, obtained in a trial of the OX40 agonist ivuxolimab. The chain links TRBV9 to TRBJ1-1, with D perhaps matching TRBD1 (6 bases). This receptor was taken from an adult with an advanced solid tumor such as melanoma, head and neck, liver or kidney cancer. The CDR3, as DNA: TGTGCCAGCAGCGTCGACAGGTTGAACACTGAAGCTTTCTTT. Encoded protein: CASSVDRLNTEAFF.